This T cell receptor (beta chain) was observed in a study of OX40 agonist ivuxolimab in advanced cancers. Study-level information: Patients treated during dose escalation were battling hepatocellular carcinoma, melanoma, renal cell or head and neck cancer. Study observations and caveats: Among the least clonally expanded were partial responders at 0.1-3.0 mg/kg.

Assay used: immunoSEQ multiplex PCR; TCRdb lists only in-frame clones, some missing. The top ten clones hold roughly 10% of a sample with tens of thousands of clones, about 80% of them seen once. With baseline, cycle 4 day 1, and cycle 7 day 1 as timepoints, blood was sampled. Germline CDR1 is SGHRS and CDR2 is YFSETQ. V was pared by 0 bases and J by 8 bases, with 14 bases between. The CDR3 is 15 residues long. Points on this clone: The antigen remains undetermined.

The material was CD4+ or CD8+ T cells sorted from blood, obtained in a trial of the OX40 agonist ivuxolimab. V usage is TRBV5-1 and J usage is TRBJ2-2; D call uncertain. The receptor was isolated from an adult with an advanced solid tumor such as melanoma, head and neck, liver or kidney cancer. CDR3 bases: TGCGCCAGCAGCTTGGCCGCGACTTCGACGGGGGAGCTGTTTTTT. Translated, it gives CASSLAATSTGELFF. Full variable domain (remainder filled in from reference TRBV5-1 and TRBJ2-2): KAGVTQTPRYLIKTRGQQVTLSCSPISGHRSVSWYQQTPGQGLQFLFEYFSETQRNKGNFPGRFSGRQFSNSRSEMNVSTLELGDSALYLCASSLAATSTGELFFGEGSRLTVL.